This entry concerns a single T cell receptor (beta chain). The trim removed 5 bases at V and 5 bases at J, leaving 3 bases unmatched. The CDR3 has 14 residues. The germline V gene encodes CDR1 SGHNT and CDR2 YENEEA. This record comes from a study of spatial heterogeneity in lung cancer. Study as a whole: There were around 72 donors, all of them untreated patients with early-stage non-small cell lung cancer.

As for time point: blood at routine non-recurrence follow-up after resection. The study sequenced unsorted whole RNA from tumor, nontumor lung or frozen PBMC. Unique molecular identifiers, one per molecule, were present on every TCR cDNA molecule. TCRdb reprocessed the 5' RACE reads via MiXCR and lists one record per CDR3 protein. The sample lists nearly 95,000 distinct CDR3 sequences, approximately 19% occurring once. This chain connects TRBV11-3 to TRBJ2-1; 10 bases align to TRBD2. Source: PBMCs, taken at follow-up. The source of this sequence is a male donor with early-stage non-small cell lung cancer. The CDR3 coding sequence is TGTGCCAGCAGCCCCGGACTAGCGGACAATGAGCAGTTCTTC. It is translated as CASSPGLADNEQFF.